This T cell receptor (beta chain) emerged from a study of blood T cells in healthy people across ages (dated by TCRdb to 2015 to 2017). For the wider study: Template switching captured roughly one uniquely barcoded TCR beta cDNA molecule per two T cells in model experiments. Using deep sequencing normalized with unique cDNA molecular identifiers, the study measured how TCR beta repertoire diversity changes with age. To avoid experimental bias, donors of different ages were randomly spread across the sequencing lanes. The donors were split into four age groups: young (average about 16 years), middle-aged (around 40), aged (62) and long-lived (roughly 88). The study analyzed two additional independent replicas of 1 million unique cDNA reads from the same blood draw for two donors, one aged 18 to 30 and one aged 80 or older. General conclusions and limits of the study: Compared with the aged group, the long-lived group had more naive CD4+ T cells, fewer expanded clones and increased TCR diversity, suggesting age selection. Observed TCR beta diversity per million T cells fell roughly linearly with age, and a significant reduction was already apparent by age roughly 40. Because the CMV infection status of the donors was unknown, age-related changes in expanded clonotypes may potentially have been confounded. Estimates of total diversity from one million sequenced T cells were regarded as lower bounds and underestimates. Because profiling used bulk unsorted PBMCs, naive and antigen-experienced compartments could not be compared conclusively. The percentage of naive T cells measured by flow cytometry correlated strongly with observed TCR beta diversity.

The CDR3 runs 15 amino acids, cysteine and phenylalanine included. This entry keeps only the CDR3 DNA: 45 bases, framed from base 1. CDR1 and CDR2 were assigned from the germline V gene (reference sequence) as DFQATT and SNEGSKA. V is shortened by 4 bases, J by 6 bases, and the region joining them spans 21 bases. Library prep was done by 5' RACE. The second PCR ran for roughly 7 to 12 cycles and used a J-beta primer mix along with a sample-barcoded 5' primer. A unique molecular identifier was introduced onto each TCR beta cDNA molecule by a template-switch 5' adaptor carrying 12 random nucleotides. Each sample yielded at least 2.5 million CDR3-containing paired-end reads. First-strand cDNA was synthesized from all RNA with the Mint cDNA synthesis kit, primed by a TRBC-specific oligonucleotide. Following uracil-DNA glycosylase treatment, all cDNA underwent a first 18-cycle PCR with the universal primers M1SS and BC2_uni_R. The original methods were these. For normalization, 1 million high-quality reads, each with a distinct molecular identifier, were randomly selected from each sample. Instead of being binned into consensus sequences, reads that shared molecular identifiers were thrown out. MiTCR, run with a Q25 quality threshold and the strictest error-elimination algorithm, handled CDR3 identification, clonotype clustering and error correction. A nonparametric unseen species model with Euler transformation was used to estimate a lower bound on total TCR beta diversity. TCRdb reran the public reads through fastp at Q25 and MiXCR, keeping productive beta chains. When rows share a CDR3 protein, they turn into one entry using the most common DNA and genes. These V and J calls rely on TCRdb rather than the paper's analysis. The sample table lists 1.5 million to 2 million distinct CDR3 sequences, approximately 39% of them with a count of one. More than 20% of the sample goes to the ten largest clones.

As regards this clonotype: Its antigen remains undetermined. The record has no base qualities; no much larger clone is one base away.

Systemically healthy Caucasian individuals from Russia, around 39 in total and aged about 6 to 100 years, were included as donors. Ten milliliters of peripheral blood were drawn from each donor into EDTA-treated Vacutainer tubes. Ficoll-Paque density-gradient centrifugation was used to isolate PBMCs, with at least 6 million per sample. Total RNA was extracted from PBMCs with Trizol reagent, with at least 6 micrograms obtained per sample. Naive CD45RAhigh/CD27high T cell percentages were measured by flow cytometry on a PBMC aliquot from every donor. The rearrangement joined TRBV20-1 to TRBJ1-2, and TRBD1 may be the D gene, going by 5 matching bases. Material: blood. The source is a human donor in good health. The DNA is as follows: TGCAGTGCTACCAGCCCCCGGGACGGGCATAATGGCTACACCTTC. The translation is CSATSPRDGHNGYTF.